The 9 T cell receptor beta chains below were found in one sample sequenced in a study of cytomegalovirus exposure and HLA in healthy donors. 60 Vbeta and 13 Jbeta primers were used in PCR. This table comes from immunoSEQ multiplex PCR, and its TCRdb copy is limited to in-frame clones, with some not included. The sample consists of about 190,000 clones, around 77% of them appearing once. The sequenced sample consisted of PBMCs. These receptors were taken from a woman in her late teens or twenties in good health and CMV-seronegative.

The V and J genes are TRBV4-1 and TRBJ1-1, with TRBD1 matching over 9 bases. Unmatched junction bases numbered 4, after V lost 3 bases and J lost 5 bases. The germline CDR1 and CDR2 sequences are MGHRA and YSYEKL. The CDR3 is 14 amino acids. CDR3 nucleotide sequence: TGCGCCAGCAGCCAGAGGACAGGGGAAACTGAAGCTTTCTTT. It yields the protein CASSQRTGETEAFF.

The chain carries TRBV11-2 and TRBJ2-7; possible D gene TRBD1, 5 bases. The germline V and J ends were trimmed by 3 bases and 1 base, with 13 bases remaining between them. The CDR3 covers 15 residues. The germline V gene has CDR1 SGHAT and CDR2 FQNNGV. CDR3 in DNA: TGTGCCAGCAGCTTTCAGGGTCCTTCGTCCTACGAGCAGTACTTC. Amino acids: CASSFQGPSSYEQYF.

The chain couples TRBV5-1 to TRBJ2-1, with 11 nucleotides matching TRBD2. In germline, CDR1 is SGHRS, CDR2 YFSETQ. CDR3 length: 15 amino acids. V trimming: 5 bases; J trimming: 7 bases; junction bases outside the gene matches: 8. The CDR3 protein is CASRVLAGGRNEQFF. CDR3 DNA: TGCGCCAGCAGAGTCCTAGCGGGAGGAAGAAATGAGCAGTTCTTC.

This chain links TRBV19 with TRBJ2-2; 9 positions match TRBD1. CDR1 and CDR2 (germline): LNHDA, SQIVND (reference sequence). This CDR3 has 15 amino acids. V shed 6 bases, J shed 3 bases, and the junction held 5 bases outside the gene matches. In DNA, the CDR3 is TGTGCCAGTAGCTGGGACAGGGTCGACACCGGGGAGCTGTTTTTT. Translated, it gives CASSWDRVDTGELFF. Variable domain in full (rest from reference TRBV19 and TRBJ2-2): DGGITQSPKYLFRKEGQNVTLSCEQNLNHDAMYWYRQDPGQGLRLIYYSQIVNDFQKGDIAEGYSVSREKKESFPLTVTSAQKNPTAFYLCASSWDRVDTGELFFGEGSRLTVL.

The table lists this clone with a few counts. CDR3 nucleotide sequence: TGTGCCAGCACAACTCAGGGGGCTGGAAACACCATATATTTT. Translation: CASTTQGAGNTIYF. This chain links TRBV6-5 with TRBJ1-3, with TRBD1 matching 7 bases. V shed 7 bases, J shed 2 bases, and the junction held 5 bases outside the gene matches. Germline V lookup: CDR1 MNHEY, CDR2 SVGAGI. The CDR3 length is 14 residues.

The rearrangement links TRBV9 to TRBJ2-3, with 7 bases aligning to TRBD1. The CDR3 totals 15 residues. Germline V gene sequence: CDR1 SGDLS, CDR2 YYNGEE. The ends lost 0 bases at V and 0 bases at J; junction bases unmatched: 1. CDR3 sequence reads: CASSVDRGSTDTQYF. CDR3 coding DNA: TGTGCCAGCAGCGTAGACAGGGGTAGCACAGATACGCAGTATTTT.

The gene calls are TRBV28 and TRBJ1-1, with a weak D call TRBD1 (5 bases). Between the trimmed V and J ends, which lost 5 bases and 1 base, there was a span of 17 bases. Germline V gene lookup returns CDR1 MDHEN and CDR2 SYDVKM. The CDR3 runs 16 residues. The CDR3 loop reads CASSLTARRRNTEAFF. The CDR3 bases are TGTGCCAGCAGTCTGACAGCCAGAAGGCGGAACACTGAAGCTTTCTTT.

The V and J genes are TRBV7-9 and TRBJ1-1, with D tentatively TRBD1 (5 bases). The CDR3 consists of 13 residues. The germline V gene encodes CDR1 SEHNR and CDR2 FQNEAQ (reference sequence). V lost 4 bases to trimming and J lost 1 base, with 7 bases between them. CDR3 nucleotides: TGTGCCAGCAGCTCGACAGAGAACACTGAAGCTTTCTTT. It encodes CASSSTENTEAFF.

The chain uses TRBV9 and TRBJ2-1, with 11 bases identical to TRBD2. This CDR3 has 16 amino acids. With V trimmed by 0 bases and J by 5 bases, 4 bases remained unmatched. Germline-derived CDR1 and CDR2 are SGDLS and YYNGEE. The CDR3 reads CASSVGLAGMNNEQFF. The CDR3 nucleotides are TGTGCCAGCAGCGTAGGACTAGCGGGAATGAACAATGAGCAGTTCTTC.